These T cell receptor beta chains were read from a single sample in a study of T cell responses to AZD1222 COVID-19 vaccine. Method: immunoSEQ multiplex PCR; TCRdb's copy keeps in-frame clones and lacks some. The profile covers 75,000 to 85,000 clones, with about nine tenths appearing a single time and 24% taken by the ten largest. The source material was peripheral blood, sampled on day 0 of AZD1222 vaccination. The source is an adult in good health. The CDR3 runs from the conserved cysteine through the conserved F or W. D genes are given only for firm matches. Size values are once, few and many counts, or a class for expanded clones, and some rows have none.

>TRBJ2-7|NA|TRBV28|NA
TGTGCCAGCAGTCTAGACATCCCCCCCTACGAGCAGTACTTC
CASSLDIPPYEQYF
>TRBJ1-1|NA|TRBV25-1|medium-sized
TGTGCCAGCCGTAGGGGTGGGGGCACTGAAGCTTTCTTT
CASRRGGGTEAFF
>TRBJ2-4|NA|TRBV29-1|NA
TGCAGCGTTGAACCTCTAGGGGTTAACATTCAGTACTTC
CSVEPLGVNIQYF
>TRBJ2-3|TRBD2|TRBV30|once
TGTGCCTGGAGAAAACTCCGGGAGACTAGCGGGAGAAATACGCAGTATTTT
CAWRKLRETSGRNTQYF
>TRBJ1-1|NA|TRBV27|NA
TGTGCCAGCAAAATTTCAGGGAACACTGAAGCTTTCTTT
CASKISGNTEAFF
>TRBJ1-2|NA|TRBV6-1|NA
TGTGCCAGCAGTGACCCTCGTGGAGAGGACGCTAACTATGGCTACACCTTC
CASSDPRGEDANYGYTF
>TRBJ1-4|NA|TRBV29-1|NA
TGCAGCGCCGCGGAAGCGGCTGAAAAACTGTTTTTT
CSAAEAAEKLFF
>TRBJ2-7|NA|TRBV13|NA
TGTGCCAGCCGGGTCACAGGCGGGATCTCGTACGAGCAGTACTTC
CASRVTGGISYEQYF
>TRBJ2-7|TRBD2|TRBV7-3|once
TGTGCCAGCAGCTTCGGGACTAGCGGGAGAAAGGGCTACGAGCAGTACTTC
CASSFGTSGRKGYEQYF
>TRBJ2-1|NA|TRBV11-3|NA
TGTGCCAGCAGCTACATAGGGAATGAGCAGTTCTTC
CASSYIGNEQFF
>TRBJ1-2|TRBD1|TRBV7-2|once
TGTGCCAGCATGCCCTCTGGGACAGCAGAAAATGGCTACACCTTC
CASMPSGTAENGYTF
>TRBJ2-5|NA|TRBV7-2|NA
TGTGCCAGCAGCTTAGGGTCTACTTTAGAGACCCAGTACTTC
CASSLGSTLETQYF
>TRBJ1-1|NA|TRBV6-4|NA
TGTGCCAGCAGTGATTATATGAACACTGAAGCTTTCTTT
CASSDYMNTEAFF
>TRBJ2-1|NA|TRBV19|once
TGTGCCAGTAGTATGGAGGGGCCGTACAATGAGCAGTTCTTC
CASSMEGPYNEQFF
>TRBJ2-4|NA|TRBV23-1|once
TGCGCCAGCAGTCAACGGTCGGTAGCCAAAAACATTCAGTACTTC
CASSQRSVAKNIQYF
>TRBJ2-7|TRBD2|TRBV6-5|NA
TGTGCCAGCAGTCCTACTAGCGGGAGCTTGAACGAGCAGTACTTC
CASSPTSGSLNEQYF
>TRBJ2-3|NA|TRBV28|NA
TGTGCCAGCAATTCCGGGACTCCCTATCGTACGCAGTATTTT
CASNSGTPYRTQYF
>TRBJ1-5|TRBD1|TRBV27|NA
TGTGCCAGCAGGCTAGGGACAGGGGGTTTTCAGCCCCAGCATTTT
CASRLGTGGFQPQHF
>TRBJ2-7|TRBD1|TRBV3-1/TRBV3-2|NA
TGTGCCAGCAGCCACGGGACAGGCTCCTACGAGCAGTACTTC
CASSHGTGSYEQYF
>TRBJ2-6|NA|TRBV2|NA
TGTGCCAGCACTGGACGGAGCTCTGGGGCCAACGTCCTGACTTTC
CASTGRSSGANVLTF
>TRBJ1-1|NA|TRBV5-1|NA
TGCGCCAGCAGCTTGGGAGGGGAGAACACTGAAGCTTTCTTT
CASSLGGENTEAFF
>TRBJ1-4|NA|TRBV28|once
TGTGCCAGCAGTTTATCCGGGGGGTCTAATGAAAAACTGTTTTTT
CASSLSGGSNEKLFF
>TRBJ1-2|TRBD1|TRBV25-1|NA
TGTGCCAGCACCAAGGGACAGGGATTTGGCTACACCTTC
CASTKGQGFGYTF
>TRBJ1-1|TRBD1|TRBV5-1|NA
TGCGCCAGCAGCTTGCGCACGGGACAGGGAGGCACTGAAGCTTTCTTT
CASSLRTGQGGTEAFF
>TRBJ1-1|NA|TRBV18|NA
TGTGCCAGCTCGACCGGGGAAGAAGCTTTCTTT
CASSTGEEAFF
>TRBJ2-6|NA|TRBV3-1/TRBV3-2|NA
TGTGCCAGCAGCCGAACCTCTGGGGCCAACGTCCTGACTTTC
CASSRTSGANVLTF
>TRBJ1-2|NA|TRBV4-2|NA
TGTGCCAGCAGCCAAGCAGTGCAGGGGAGCTATGGCTACACCTTC
CASSQAVQGSYGYTF
>TRBJ1-4|NA|TRBV29-1|NA
TGCAGCGTTGAGACCAGAGGGGGGAAGCTGTTTTTT
CSVETRGGKLFF
>TRBJ1-2|NA|TRBV5-1|NA
TGCGCCAGCAGCCCCGGGGGGGGCACCAACCACTATGGCTACACCTTC
CASSPGGGTNHYGYTF
>TRBJ1-2|NA|TRBV5-4|NA
TGTGCCAGCAGCCTGGACATGATCGGCGGCTACACCTTC
CASSLDMIGGYTF
>TRBJ2-7|NA|TRBV11-2|NA
TGTGCCAGCAGCTTAGGGGTCCACGAGCAGTACTTC
CASSLGVHEQYF
>TRBJ2-1|NA|TRBV5-4|NA
TGTGCCAGCAGCTTGGCCCAACATGAGCAGTTCTTC
CASSLAQHEQFF
>TRBJ2-1|NA|TRBV5-4|NA
TGTGCCAGCAGCCTTTCAGGGCCGCACAATGAGCAGTTCTTC
CASSLSGPHNEQFF
>TRBJ1-5|NA|TRBV5-1|NA
TGCGCCAGCAGCTTGGTACCAGGGGAGCAGCCCCAGCATTTT
CASSLVPGEQPQHF
>TRBJ1-6|NA|TRBV5-1|NA
TGCGCCAGCAGCTTGGACGGCTCATCTCCACCCCTCCACTTT
CASSLDGSSPPLHF
>TRBJ2-5|NA|TRBV5-3|NA
TGTGCCAGAAGCCCTTTTGGGGGTAAAGAGACCCAGTACTTC
CARSPFGGKETQYF
>TRBJ2-3|NA|TRBV7-6|NA
TGTGCCAGCAGCTTAGTTCGGGAGAGTGCAGATACGCAGTATTTT
CASSLVRESADTQYF
>TRBJ2-7|TRBD2|TRBV4-1|NA
TGCGCCAGCAGCACCCGACTAGCGGGGAACTACGAGCAGTACTTC
CASSTRLAGNYEQYF
>TRBJ2-1|TRBD2|TRBV5-5|NA
TGTGCCAGCAGCGAGAGGGGGTCAGCGGGAGGGACAAGTGGTGAGCAGTTCTTC
CASSERGSAGGTSGEQFF
>TRBJ2-1|NA|TRBV6-5|NA
TGTGCCTCCCGAAAGATTGACACGAATGAGCAGTTCTTC
CASRKIDTNEQFF
>TRBJ1-4|NA|TRBV7-9|NA
TGTGCCAGCAGCGCCCCCGACAAGCCACGAGAACTGTTTTTT
CASSAPDKPRELFF
>TRBJ1-1|NA|TRBV18|NA
TGTGCCAGCTCACCGGTTCGGGACCGGGGAGCTTTCTTT
CASSPVRDRGAFF
>TRBJ1-1|NA|TRBV5-1|NA
TGCGCCAGCAGCTTGGAACGGGGGGTGACTGAAGCTTTCTTT
CASSLERGVTEAFF
>TRBJ2-3|NA|TRBV11-3|NA
TGTGCCAGCAGCTTAGTAGGGACCCGCGCAACAGATACGCAGTATTTT
CASSLVGTRATDTQYF
>TRBJ2-3|TRBD2|TRBV9|once
TGTGCCAGCAGCGTAGTTGCGGGAGGGTTGGATACGCAGTATTTT
CASSVVAGGLDTQYF
>TRBJ2-7|TRBD2|TRBV7-2|NA
TGTGCCAGCACCCGGCGGGAGGGCCTCGACGAGCAGTACTTC
CASTRREGLDEQYF
>TRBJ2-2|NA|TRBV5-1|once
TGCGCCAGCAGCTGGGCAGAACAAACCGGGGAGCTGTTTTTT
CASSWAEQTGELFF
>TRBJ2-5|TRBD1|TRBV27|NA
TGTGCCAGCAGTTCAGGGGGTATCCACGAGACCCAGTACTTC
CASSSGGIHETQYF
>TRBJ1-5|TRBD1|TRBV18|NA
TGTGCCAACTCACCCCGACAGGGTCGAAGCAATCAGCCCCAGCATTTT
CANSPRQGRSNQPQHF
>TRBJ1-1|NA|TRBV2|NA
TGTGCCAGCAGTGCGAGGTACATAACGAACACTGAAGCTTTCTTT
CASSARYITNTEAFF
>TRBJ1-5|TRBD1|TRBV7-8|NA
TGTGCCAGCAGCTTAGCGCGGACAGGGGGCTATCAGCCCCAGCATTTT
CASSLARTGGYQPQHF
>TRBJ2-3|TRBD2|TRBV5-1|NA
TGCGCCAGCACCGCAGCGGGAGGGGCCACAGATACGCAGTATTTT
CASTAAGGATDTQYF